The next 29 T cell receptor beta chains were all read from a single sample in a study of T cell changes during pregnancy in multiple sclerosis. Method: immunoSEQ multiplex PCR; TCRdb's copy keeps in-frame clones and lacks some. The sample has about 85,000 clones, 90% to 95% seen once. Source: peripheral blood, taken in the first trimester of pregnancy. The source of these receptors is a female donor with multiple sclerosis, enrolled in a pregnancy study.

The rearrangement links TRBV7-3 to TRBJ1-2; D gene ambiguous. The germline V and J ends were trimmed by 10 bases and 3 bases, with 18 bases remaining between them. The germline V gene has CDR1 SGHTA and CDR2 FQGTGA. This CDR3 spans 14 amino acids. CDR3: CATKPLGEDYGYTF. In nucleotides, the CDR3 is TGTGCCACAAAACCACTCGGGGAGGACTATGGCTACACCTTC.

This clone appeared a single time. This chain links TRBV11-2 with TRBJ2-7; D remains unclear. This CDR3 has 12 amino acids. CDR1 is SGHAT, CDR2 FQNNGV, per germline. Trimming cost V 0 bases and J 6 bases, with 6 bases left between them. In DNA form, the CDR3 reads TGTGCCAGCAGCTTAGATCCCAGCGAGCAGTACTTC. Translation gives CASSLDPSEQYF.

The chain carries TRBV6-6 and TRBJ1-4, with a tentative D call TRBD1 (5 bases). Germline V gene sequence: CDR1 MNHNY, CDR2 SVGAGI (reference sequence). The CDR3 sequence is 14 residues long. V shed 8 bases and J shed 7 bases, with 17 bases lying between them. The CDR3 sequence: CASGFGGGSEKLFF. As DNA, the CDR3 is TGTGCCAGCGGTTTCGGGGGAGGTAGTGAAAAACTGTTTTTT.

CDR3 nucleotide sequence: TGTGCCAGCAGTCGGGCGGGCCCGAGCTCCTACGAGCAGTACTTC. This encodes CASSRAGPSSYEQYF. The V call is TRBV6-1, the J call TRBJ2-7; D perhaps matches TRBD2 (5 bases). CDR3 size: 15 residues. Trimming stripped 5 bases from V and 0 bases from J, with 14 bases between. CDR1 is MNHNS, CDR2 SASEGT, per germline.

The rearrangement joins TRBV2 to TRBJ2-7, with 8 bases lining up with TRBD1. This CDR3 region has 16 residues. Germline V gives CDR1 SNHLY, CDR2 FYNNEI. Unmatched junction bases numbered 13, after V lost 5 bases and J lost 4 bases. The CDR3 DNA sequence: TGTGCCAGCAGTCTTCGGAGGACAGGGTTTAATTACGAGCAGTACTTC. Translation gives CASSLRRTGFNYEQYF.

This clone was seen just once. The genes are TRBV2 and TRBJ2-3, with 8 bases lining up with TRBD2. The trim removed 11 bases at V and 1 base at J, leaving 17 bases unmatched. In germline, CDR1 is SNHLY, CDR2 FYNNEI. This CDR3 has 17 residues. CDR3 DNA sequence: TGTGCCGAAAGGGGACTAGGAGGCATTTGGGGCACAGATACGCAGTATTTT. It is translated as CAERGLGGIWGTDTQYF.

The CDR3 bases are TGTGCCTGGAGTGTTCTAACAGGCACTAACTATGGCTACACCTTC. Translating it yields CAWSVLTGTNYGYTF. The chain carries TRBV30 and TRBJ1-2, with D possibly matching TRBD1 (5 bases). Trimming removed 0 bases from V and 0 bases from J, with 11 bases in between. CDR1 and CDR2 (germline): GTSNPN, SVGIG (reference sequence). This CDR3 is built from 15 residues.

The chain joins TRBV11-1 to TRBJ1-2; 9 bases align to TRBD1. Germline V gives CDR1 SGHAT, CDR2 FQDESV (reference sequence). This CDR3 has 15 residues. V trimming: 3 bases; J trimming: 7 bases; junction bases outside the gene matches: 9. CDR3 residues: CASSFSDRGKSGYTF. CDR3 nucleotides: TGTGCCAGCAGCTTCTCGGACAGGGGAAAGAGTGGCTACACCTTC.

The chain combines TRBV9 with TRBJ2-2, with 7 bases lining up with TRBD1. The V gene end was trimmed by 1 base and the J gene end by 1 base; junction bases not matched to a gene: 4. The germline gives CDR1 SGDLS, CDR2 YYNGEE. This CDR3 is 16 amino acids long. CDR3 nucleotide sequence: TGTGCCAGCAGCGTATCGACAGGGCGGAACACCGGGGAGCTGTTTTTT. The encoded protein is CASSVSTGRNTGELFF.

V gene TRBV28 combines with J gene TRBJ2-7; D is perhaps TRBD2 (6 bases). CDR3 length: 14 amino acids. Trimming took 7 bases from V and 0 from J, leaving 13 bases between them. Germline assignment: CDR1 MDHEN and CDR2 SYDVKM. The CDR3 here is CASTWGESSYEQYF. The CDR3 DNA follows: TGTGCCAGCACGTGGGGGGAGAGCTCCTACGAGCAGTACTTC.

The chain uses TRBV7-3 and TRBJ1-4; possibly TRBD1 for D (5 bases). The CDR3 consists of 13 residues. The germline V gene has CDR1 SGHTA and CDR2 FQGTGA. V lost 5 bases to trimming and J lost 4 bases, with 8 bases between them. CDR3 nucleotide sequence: TGTGCCAGCAGCACGGGGGTTAATGAAAAACTGTTTTTT. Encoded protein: CASSTGVNEKLFF. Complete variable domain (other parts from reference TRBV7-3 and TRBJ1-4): GAGVSQTPSNKVTEKGKYVELRCDPISGHTALYWYRQSLGQGPEFLIYFQGTGAADDSGLPNDRFFAVRPEGSVSTLKIQRTERGDSAVYLCASSTGVNEKLFFGSGTQLSVL.

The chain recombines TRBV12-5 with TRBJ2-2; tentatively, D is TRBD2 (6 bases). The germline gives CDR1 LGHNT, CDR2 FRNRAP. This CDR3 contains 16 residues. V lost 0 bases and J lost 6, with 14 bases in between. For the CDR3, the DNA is TGTGCTAGTGGTTTGGTGTCCGGGAGTTTCGCCGGGGAGCTGTTTTTT. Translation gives CASGLVSGSFAGELFF.

The chain's CDR3 is CASSIVGGGATDTQYF. The CDR3 DNA is TGTGCCAGTAGTATAGTTGGCGGGGGGGCCACAGATACGCAGTATTTT. The genes are TRBV19 and TRBJ2-3, with 9 bases matching TRBD2. Germline CDR1 reads LNHDA; CDR2 reads SQIVND (reference sequence). The CDR3 length is 16 residues. Losses at the gene ends were 1 base for V and 2 bases for J; bases not matched to a gene: 4. Based on the CDR3 plus reference TRBV19 and TRBJ2-3, the full variable domain is DGGITQSPKYLFRKEGQNVTLSCEQNLNHDAMYWYRQDPGQGLRLIYYSQIVNDFQKGDIAEGYSVSREKKESFPLTVTSAQKNPTAFYLCASSIVGGGATDTQYFGPGTRLTVL.

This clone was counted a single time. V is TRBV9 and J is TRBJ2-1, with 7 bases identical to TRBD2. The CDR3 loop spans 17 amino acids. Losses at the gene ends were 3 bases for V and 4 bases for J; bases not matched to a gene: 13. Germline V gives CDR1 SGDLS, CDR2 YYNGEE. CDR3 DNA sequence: TGTGCCAGCAGCGGCCATGGGGGGGACTGGAAGTACAATGAGCAGTTCTTC. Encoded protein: CASSGHGGDWKYNEQFF.

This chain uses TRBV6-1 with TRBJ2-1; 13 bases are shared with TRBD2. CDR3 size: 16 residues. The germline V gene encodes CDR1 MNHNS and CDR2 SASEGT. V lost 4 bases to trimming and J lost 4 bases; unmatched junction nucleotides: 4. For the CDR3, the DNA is TGTGCCAGCAGTGGAAGGACTAGCGGGGGTTACAATGAGCAGTTCTTC. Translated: CASSGRTSGGYNEQFF.

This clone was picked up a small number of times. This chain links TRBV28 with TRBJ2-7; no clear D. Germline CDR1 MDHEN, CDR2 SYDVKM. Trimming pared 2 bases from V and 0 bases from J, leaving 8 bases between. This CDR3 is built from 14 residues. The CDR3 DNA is TGTGCCAGCAGTTTAGGGCTCCTCTCCTACGAGCAGTACTTC. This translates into CASSLGLLSYEQYF.

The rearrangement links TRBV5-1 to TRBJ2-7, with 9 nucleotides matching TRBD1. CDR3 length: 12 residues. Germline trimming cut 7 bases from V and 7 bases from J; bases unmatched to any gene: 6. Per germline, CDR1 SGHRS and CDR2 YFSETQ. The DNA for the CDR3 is TGCGCCAGCGGATCGACAGGGGGAGAGCAGTACTTC. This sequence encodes CASGSTGGEQYF. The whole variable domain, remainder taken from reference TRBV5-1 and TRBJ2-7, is KAGVTQTPRYLIKTRGQQVTLSCSPISGHRSVSWYQQTPGQGLQFLFEYFSETQRNKGNFPGRFSGRQFSNSRSEMNVSTLELGDSALYLCASGSTGGEQYFGPGTRLTVT.

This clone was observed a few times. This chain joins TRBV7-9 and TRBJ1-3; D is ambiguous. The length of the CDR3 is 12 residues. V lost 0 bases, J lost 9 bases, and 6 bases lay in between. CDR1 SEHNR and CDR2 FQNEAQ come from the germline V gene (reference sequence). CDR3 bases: TGTGCCAGCAGCTTAGCCGAGAGCACCATATATTTT. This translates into CASSLAESTIYF.

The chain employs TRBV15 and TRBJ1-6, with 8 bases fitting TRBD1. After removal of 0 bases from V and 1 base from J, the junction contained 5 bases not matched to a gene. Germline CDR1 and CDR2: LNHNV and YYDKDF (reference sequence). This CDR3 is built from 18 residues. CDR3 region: CATSRDPDRGSYNSPLHF. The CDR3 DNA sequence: TGTGCCACCAGCAGAGACCCCGACAGGGGTTCCTATAATTCACCCCTCCACTTT.

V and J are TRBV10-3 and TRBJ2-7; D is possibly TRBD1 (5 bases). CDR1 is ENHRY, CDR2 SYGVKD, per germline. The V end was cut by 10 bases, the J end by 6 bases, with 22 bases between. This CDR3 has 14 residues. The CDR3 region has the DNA TGTGCCACGTCGGTGGGCAGGGCATATCCCGAGCAGTACTTC. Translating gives CATSVGRAYPEQYF.

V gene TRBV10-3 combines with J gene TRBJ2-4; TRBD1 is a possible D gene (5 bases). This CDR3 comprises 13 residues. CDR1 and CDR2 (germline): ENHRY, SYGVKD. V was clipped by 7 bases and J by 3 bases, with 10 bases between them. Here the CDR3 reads CAIKGEDKNIQYF. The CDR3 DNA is TGTGCCATCAAAGGGGAAGACAAAAACATTCAGTACTTC.

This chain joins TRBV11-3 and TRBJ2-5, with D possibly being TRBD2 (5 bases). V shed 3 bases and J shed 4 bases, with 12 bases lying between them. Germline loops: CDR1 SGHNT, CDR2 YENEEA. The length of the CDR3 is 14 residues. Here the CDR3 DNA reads TGTGCCAGCAGCTTCCCGGGGAGCGGAGAGACCCAGTACTTC. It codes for CASSFPGSGETQYF.

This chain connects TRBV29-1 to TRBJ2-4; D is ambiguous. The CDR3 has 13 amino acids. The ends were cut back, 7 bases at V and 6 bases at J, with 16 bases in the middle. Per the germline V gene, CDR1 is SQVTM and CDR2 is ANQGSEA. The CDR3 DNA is TGCAGCGCCTCAAAGTCGTCCGGAAACATTCAGTACTTC. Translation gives CSASKSSGNIQYF.

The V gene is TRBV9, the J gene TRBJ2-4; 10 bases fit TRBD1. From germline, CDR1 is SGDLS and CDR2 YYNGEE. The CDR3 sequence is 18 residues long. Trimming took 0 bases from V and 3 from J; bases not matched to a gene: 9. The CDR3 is CASSVGDSDRGHKNIQYF. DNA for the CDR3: TGTGCCAGCAGCGTAGGGGACTCAGACAGGGGGCACAAAAACATTCAGTACTTC.

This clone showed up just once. For the CDR3, the DNA is TGTGCCATCAGAGGGACAGGACAGAACACTGAAGCTTTCTTT. It is translated as CAIRGTGQNTEAFF. V and J are TRBV10-3 and TRBJ1-1; 8 nucleotides agree with TRBD1. V was clipped by 6 bases and J by 1 base; unmatched bases: 4. The CDR3 is made up of 14 amino acids. Per the germline V gene, CDR1 is ENHRY and CDR2 is SYGVKD.

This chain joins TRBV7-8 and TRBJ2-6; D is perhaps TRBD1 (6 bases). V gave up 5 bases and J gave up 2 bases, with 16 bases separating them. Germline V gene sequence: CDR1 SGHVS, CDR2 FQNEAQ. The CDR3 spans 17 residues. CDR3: CASSPVPTGTGANVLTF. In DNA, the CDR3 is TGTGCCAGCAGCCCCGTCCCCACAGGGACTGGGGCCAACGTCCTGACTTTC.

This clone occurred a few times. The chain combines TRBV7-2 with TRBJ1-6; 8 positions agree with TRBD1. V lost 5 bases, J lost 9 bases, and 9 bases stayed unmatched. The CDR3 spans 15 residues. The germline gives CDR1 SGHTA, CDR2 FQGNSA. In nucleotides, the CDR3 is TGTGCCAGCAGCCCAGGACAGGGAAGGACTTCACCCCTCCACTTT. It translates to CASSPGQGRTSPLHF. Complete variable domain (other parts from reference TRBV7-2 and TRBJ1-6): GAGVSQSPSNKVTEKGKDVELRCDPISGHTALYWYRQSLGQGLEFLIYFQGNSAPDKSGLPSDRFSAERTGGSVSTLTIQRTQQEDSAVYLCASSPGQGRTSPLHFGNGTRLTVT.

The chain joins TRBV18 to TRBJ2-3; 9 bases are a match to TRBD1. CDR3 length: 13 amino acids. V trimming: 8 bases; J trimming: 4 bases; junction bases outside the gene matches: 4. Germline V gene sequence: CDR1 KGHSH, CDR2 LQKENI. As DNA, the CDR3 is TGTGCCAGCCAGACAGGGGGTCCAGATACGCAGTATTTT. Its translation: CASQTGGPDTQYF.

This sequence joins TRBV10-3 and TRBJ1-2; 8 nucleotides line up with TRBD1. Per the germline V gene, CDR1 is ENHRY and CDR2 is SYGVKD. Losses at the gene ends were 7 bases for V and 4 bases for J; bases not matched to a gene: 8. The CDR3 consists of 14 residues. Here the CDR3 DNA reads TGTGCCATCAACAAGGACAGGGCGGGCTATGGCTACACCTTC. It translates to CAINKDRAGYGYTF.